The next 26 T cell receptor beta chains were all read from a single sample in a study of T-cell reconstitution after alpha-beta-depleted transplantation in children. Preparation of the TCRbeta library was carried out with unique molecular identifiers. MiXCR, run by TCRdb on the PCR reads, gives a single entry per CDR3 protein. The repertoire holds hundreds of thousands of distinct CDR3 sequences, over 15% seen once, with 0.9% to 1.2% in the top ten. This material consisted of PBMCs from the stem cell graft donor, taken from the stem cell graft. The receptor set was obtained from a human donor who donated a stem cell graft to a child with acute myeloid leukemia.

This clonotype was recorded many times. The V gene is TRBV20-1, the J gene TRBJ2-7; 8 nucleotides match TRBD1. Germline values: CDR1 DFQATT, CDR2 SNEGSKA (reference sequence). There are 14 residues in the CDR3. Germline trimming cut 0 bases from V and 0 bases from J; bases unmatched to any gene: 1. In DNA form, the CDR3 reads TGCAGTGCTAGAGATGGACAGGGCTCCTACGAGCAGTACGTC. Amino acids: CSARDGQGSYEQYV.

The table lists this clonotype with many counts. The chain joins TRBV7-3 to TRBJ2-3; the match to TRBD1 covers 10 bases. CDR3 size: 15 residues. Germline V gene sequence: CDR1 SGHTA, CDR2 FQGTGA. With V trimmed by 6 bases and J by 6 bases, 9 bases remained unmatched. The CDR3 DNA reads TGTGCCAGCAGTCGGACAGGGGGGGGCTTGGATACGCAGTATTTT. Translating it yields CASSRTGGGLDTQYF.

The V call is TRBV6-1, the J call TRBJ2-2; D unresolved. Germline assignment: CDR1 MNHNS and CDR2 SASEGT. The CDR3 runs 17 residues. V lost 6 bases to trimming and J lost 0 bases, with 17 bases between them. The CDR3 DNA sequence: TGTGCCAGCAGCAACGAGTTGGCAGTTACGAACACCGGGGAGCTGTTTTTT. Amino acid sequence: CASSNELAVTNTGELFF.

In its sample, this clonotype was seen a few times. DNA for the CDR3: TGTGCCAGCAGCGTAGCGGGACAGATCTACGAGCAGTACTTC. Translated, it gives CASSVAGQIYEQYF. The chain recombines TRBV9 with TRBJ2-7, with 7 bases fitting TRBD1. Germline CDR1 reads SGDLS; CDR2 reads YYNGEE. This CDR3 contains 14 residues. V lost 0 bases, J lost 3 bases, and 3 bases stayed unmatched.

This rearrangement joins TRBV6-2 or TRBV6-3 to TRBJ2-1; D not certain. Trimming stripped 6 bases from V and 4 bases from J, with 7 bases between. Per germline, CDR1 MNHEY and CDR2 SVGEGT. This CDR3 region has 12 residues. CDR3 bases: TGTGCCAGCAGAGGCATGTACAATGAGCAGTTCTTC. Its protein is CASRGMYNEQFF.

V gene TRBV7-2 combines with J gene TRBJ1-2; 10 nucleotides match TRBD1. After removal of 5 bases from V and 4 bases from J, the junction contained 4 bases not matched to a gene. Per the germline V gene, CDR1 is SGHTA and CDR2 is FQGNSA. CDR3 length: 14 residues. CDR3 in amino acids: CASSTRQGAYGYTF. CDR3 nucleotide sequence: TGTGCCAGCAGCACCCGACAGGGGGCCTATGGCTACACCTTC.

This clonotype was seen repeatedly, ten times or more. This chain joins TRBV15 and TRBJ1-1, with 7 bases fitting TRBD1. CDR1 LNHNV and CDR2 YYDKDF come from the germline V gene (reference sequence). V lost 4 bases, J lost 3 bases, and 2 bases stayed unmatched. The CDR3 is 13 residues long. The CDR3 spells CATSTTGDTEAFF. For the CDR3, the DNA is TGTGCCACCAGCACAACAGGGGACACTGAAGCTTTCTTT.

This rearrangement joins TRBV12-3 or TRBV12-4 to TRBJ2-2, with 8 bases lining up with TRBD1. This CDR3 spans 17 amino acids. The junction had 13 bases not matched to a gene; V was cut back by 4 bases and J by 6 bases. The CDR3 bases are TGTGCCAGCAGTTCTACCTGGACAGGGACTTCCCCCGGGGAGCTGTTTTTT. Translating gives CASSSTWTGTSPGELFF.

This clonotype has a handful of counts. This chain links TRBV27 with TRBJ1-3; D gene unclear. V lost 4 bases to trimming and J lost 0 bases, with 7 bases between them. This CDR3 contains 14 residues. CDR1 is MNHEY, CDR2 SMNVEV, per germline (reference sequence). The CDR3 protein is CASSSALSGNTIYF. The DNA of the CDR3 is TGTGCCAGCAGTTCCGCCCTCTCTGGAAACACCATATATTTT.

In its sample, this clonotype was seen a few times. The J gene is TRBJ2-7, the V gene TRBV12-3 or TRBV12-4; D remains ambiguous. V was cut by 2 bases and J by 3 bases, with 11 bases left in between. CDR3 length: 14 amino acids. The CDR3 bases are TGTGCCAGCAGTTTATATGGATGGGGCTACGAGCAGTACTTC. Its translation: CASSLYGWGYEQYF.

This clonotype has ten or more counts. The V and J genes are TRBV9 and TRBJ1-1; D is undetermined. CDR1 and CDR2 (germline): SGDLS, YYNGEE. The CDR3 is made up of 11 amino acids. V was pared by 3 bases and J by 11 bases, with 11 bases between. CDR3 coding DNA: TGTGCCAGCAGCGGAGGGTTAGGCGCTTTCTTT. Its protein product is CASSGGLGAFF.

This clonotype was counted many times. The gene calls are TRBV5-4 and TRBJ2-3, with D unclear. Trimming stripped 2 bases from V and 4 bases from J, with 5 bases between. The CDR3 length is 12 residues. The germline V gene encodes CDR1 SGHNT and CDR2 YYREEE (reference sequence). CDR3 in amino acids: CASSFLADTQYF. CDR3 DNA: TGTGCCAGCAGCTTTCTCGCAGATACGCAGTATTTT.

The chain carries TRBV7-9 and TRBJ1-2; TRBD1 matches 7 bases. The CDR3 has 15 amino acids. V shed 4 bases and J 8 bases; nucleotides not matched to a gene: 13. The V gene's germline CDR1 is SEHNR and CDR2 FQNEAQ (reference sequence). The CDR3 DNA follows: TGTGCCAGCAGCTCCTCGCCGGACAGGACGCAAGGCTACACCTTC. Protein product: CASSSSPDRTQGYTF. Full variable domain (missing parts from reference TRBV7-9 and TRBJ1-2): DTGVSQNPRHKITKRGQNVTFRCDPISEHNRLYWYRQTLGQGPEFLTYFQNEAQLEKSRLLSDRFSAERPKGSFSTLEIQRTEQGDSAMYLCASSSSPDRTQGYTFGSGTRLTVV.

V gene TRBV5-1 combines with J gene TRBJ2-4, with TRBD1 matching over 8 bases. Germline values: CDR1 SGHRS, CDR2 YFSETQ. This CDR3 has 17 amino acids. With V trimmed by 4 bases and J by 1 base, 10 bases remained unmatched. CDR3 amino acids: CASSLDRGGGAKNIQYF. CDR3 nucleotide sequence: TGCGCCAGCAGCCTCGACAGGGGTGGGGGTGCCAAAAACATTCAGTACTTC.

The chain couples TRBV7-6 to TRBJ1-1, with D perhaps matching TRBD1 (6 bases). The CDR3 consists of 13 residues. Trimming left V 3 bases short and J 7 bases short, with 12 bases between. From germline, CDR1 is SGHVS and CDR2 FNYEAQ. The CDR3 DNA follows: TGTGCCAGCAGCTTGATCTTCAGGGGTGAAGCTTTCTTT. This encodes CASSLIFRGEAFF.

This clonotype was seen more than once but under ten times. This chain joins TRBV15 and TRBJ2-2, with D perhaps matching TRBD1 (5 bases). Germline CDR1 reads LNHNV; CDR2 reads YYDKDF (reference sequence). The V end lost 5 bases, the J end lost 1 base, and 14 bases lay between the germline ends. This CDR3 region has 16 residues. In nucleotides, the CDR3 is TGTGCCACCAGCTCCTACGAGACAGAGAACACCGGGGAGCTGTTTTTT. Translated, it gives CATSSYETENTGELFF.

The chain recombines TRBV20-1 with TRBJ1-6, with D possibly being TRBD1 (5 bases). CDR3 length: 14 residues. V was shortened by 6 bases and J by 0 bases, with 9 bases between the two germline ends. Germline V gene data show CDR1 as DFQATT and CDR2 as SNEGSKA (reference sequence). The CDR3 reads CSAWGSSYNSPLHF. CDR3 in DNA: TGCAGTGCCTGGGGCAGCTCCTATAATTCACCCCTCCACTTT.

V gene TRBV6-5 combines with J gene TRBJ1-2, with D possibly being TRBD1 (6 bases). Trimming left V 0 bases short and J 7 bases short, with 27 bases between. Per germline, CDR1 MNHEY and CDR2 SVGAGI. The CDR3 runs to 19 residues. CDR3 in amino acids: CASSYSSLQGRLGGIGYTF. The CDR3 nucleotides are TGTGCCAGCAGTTACTCGAGTTTACAGGGCCGGCTGGGAGGGATTGGCTACACCTTC.

On this clonotype: A much larger clonotype is one base distant, so this may be a read error. The rearrangement joins TRBV15 to TRBJ2-3, with a tentative D call TRBD1 (5 bases). The CDR3 length is 13 residues. The V end lost 4 bases, the J end lost 3 bases, and 8 bases lay between the germline ends. Germline CDR1 reads LNHNV; CDR2 reads YYDKDF (reference sequence). CDR3 sequence (DNA): TGTGCCACCAGCATTGGGGCTACAGATACGCAGTATTTT. Its translation is CATSIGATDTQYF.

The chain couples TRBV7-2 to TRBJ2-5, with 8 nucleotides matching TRBD1. Germline V lookup: CDR1 SGHTA, CDR2 FQGNSA. The V gene end was trimmed by 5 bases and the J gene end by 4 bases; junction bases not matched to a gene: 12. The CDR3 has 16 residues. Here the CDR3 reads CASSRRTGTGLETQYF. CDR3 sequence (DNA): TGTGCCAGCAGCCGACGGACAGGGACAGGCTTAGAGACCCAGTACTTC.

This clonotype has a count of ten or more. The V and J genes are TRBV20-1 and TRBJ2-1; D not resolved. The CDR3 contains 11 residues. With 3 bases removed from V and 3 bases from J, the gap between germline ends came to 3 bases. In germline, CDR1 is DFQATT, CDR2 SNEGSKA (reference sequence). CDR3 nucleotides: TGCAGTGCTAGCGTCTACAATGAGCAGTTCTTC. As protein: CSASVYNEQFF.

This clonotype appeared many times. The rearrangement uses TRBV20-1 and TRBJ2-5, with D possibly being TRBD2 (7 bases). Germline V CDR1 and CDR2: DFQATT, SNEGSKA (reference sequence). The CDR3 contains 14 residues. Between the trimmed V and J ends, which lost 3 bases and 5 bases, there was a span of 16 bases. The CDR3 here is CSASGGPSGETQYF. The CDR3 nucleotides are TGCAGTGCTAGCGGGGGGCCATCCGGGGAGACCCAGTACTTC.

This clonotype occurred many times. The gene calls are TRBV5-1 and TRBJ1-1, with 8 bases that match TRBD1. Germline V gives CDR1 SGHRS, CDR2 YFSETQ. Trimming took 4 bases from V and 5 from J; bases not matched to a gene: 4. The CDR3 consists of 13 residues. CDR3 in amino acids: CASSKDRATEAFF. CDR3 in DNA: TGCGCCAGCAGCAAGGACAGGGCAACTGAAGCTTTCTTT.

The chain employs TRBV20-1 and TRBJ2-3, with 9 bases fitting TRBD2. The CDR3 loop spans 14 amino acids. Per germline, CDR1 DFQATT and CDR2 SNEGSKA (reference sequence). With 4 bases clipped from V and 1 base from J, the junction kept 3 bases outside the gene matches. The CDR3 protein is CSANSGSRTDTQYF. Written as DNA, the CDR3 is TGCAGTGCTAATAGCGGGAGCCGCACAGATACGCAGTATTTT.

The CDR3 coding sequence is TGCGCCAGCAGCCAAGTCGGCGTGAATCAGCCCCAGCATTTT. Translating it yields CASSQVGVNQPQHF. This chain joins TRBV4-1 and TRBJ1-5; no reliable D call. Trimming shortened V by 1 base and J by 4 bases, and 8 bases separated the two germline ends. This CDR3 has 14 amino acids. Germline values: CDR1 MGHRA, CDR2 YSYEKL.

This clonotype was found many times. The chain employs TRBV20-1 and TRBJ2-1; the D gene is possibly TRBD2 (5 bases). V lost 0 bases and J lost 0, with 9 bases in between. CDR3 size: 15 residues. Germline V gene sequence: CDR1 DFQATT, CDR2 SNEGSKA (reference sequence). The CDR3 DNA follows: TGCAGTGCTAGAGAAGCACGGGGCTCCTACAATGAGCAGTTCTTC. Amino acids: CSAREARGSYNEQFF.